This T cell receptor (beta chain) was identified during a study of regulatory T cells in long-lasting Graves disease. According to the study, TCR beta libraries were built with iRepertoire HTBI primers and CDR3-region Arm-PCR. MiXCR, run by TCRdb on the multiplex PCR reads, gives a single entry per CDR3 protein. The table lists 400,000 to 500,000 distinct CDR3 sequences, approximately 23% of them singletons. Time point in this sample: persistent/refractory GD, antithyroid drugs over 5 years with positive TRAb. The TCR library used RNA extracted from PBMCs. V was shortened by 5 bases and J by 1 base, with 8 bases between the two germline ends. Germline lookup yields CDR1 DFQATT and CDR2 SNEGSKA (reference sequence). The CDR3 totals 12 residues. This clonotype was observed many times.

This sequence was found in a female donor with Graves disease. The rearrangement uses TRBV20-1 and TRBJ1-1; D uncertain. The material was peripheral blood mononuclear cells (PBMCs), obtained when the disease was refractory, from a patient treated with antithyroid drugs. The CDR3: CSAVRGNTEAFF. DNA for the CDR3: TGCAGTGCTGTACGAGGGAACACTGAAGCTTTCTTT.